This T cell receptor beta chain was captured by sequencing in a study of T cells in tumors after PD-1 blockade. About the study: During anti-PD-1 treatment, some patients continued daily vismodegib 150 mg.

The ends were cut back, 3 bases at V and 0 bases at J, with 9 bases in the middle. The V gene's germline CDR1 is SGHTA and CDR2 FQGNSA. The CDR3 is made up of 16 amino acids. In this sample, this clone turned up once. The repertoire was sequenced with immunoSEQ multiplex PCR; TCRdb's copy has only in-frame clones and lacks some. The sample lists roughly 33,000 clones, over 75% occurring once. The TCR was taken from a human donor with basal cell carcinoma. Specimen: PBMCs, collected before anti-PD-1 treatment. This chain uses TRBV7-2 with TRBJ2-6; no clear D. This CDR3 is CASSLESYSGANVLTF. The CDR3 bases are TGTGCCAGCAGCTTGGAGTCCTACTCTGGGGCCAACGTCCTGACTTTC. The full variable domain, completed using reference TRBV7-2 and TRBJ2-6, is GAGVSQSPSNKVTEKGKDVELRCDPISGHTALYWYRQSLGQGLEFLIYFQGNSAPDKSGLPSDRFSAERTGGSVSTLTIQRTQQEDSAVYLCASSLESYSGANVLTFGAGSRLTVL.